This T cell receptor (beta chain) was sequenced in a study of cytomegalovirus exposure and HLA in healthy donors. Primers: 60 Vbeta forward and 13 Jbeta reverse. Clones were sequenced by immunoSEQ multiplex PCR, and TCRdb holds only the in-frame ones, with some missing. The sample has some 200,000 clones, over 70% seen once. This clone has more than one count but fewer than ten. Its antigen is unknown. The CDR3 consists of 14 residues. V lost 6 bases and J lost 4, with 16 bases in between. Germline assignment: CDR1 SGDLS and CDR2 YYNGEE. Notes on the study in general: Later analysis suggested most CMV-associated TCR beta chains were HLA-restricted. Within the data, a cluster of highly shared sequence variants was likely a sequencing artifact. Because they were indistinguishable, some V segments, including TRBV6-2 and TRBV6-3, were excluded. In a later analysis, specific HLA alleles were associated with around 17,000 TCR beta sequences at a 0.05 false discovery rate.

The receptor was derived from a man between 45 and 60 years old in good health and CMV-seronegative. The chain links TRBV9 to TRBJ1-2; a weak D match, TRBD1 (5 bases). The sample was PBMCs. The CDR3 DNA sequence: TGTGCCAGCACCCGGGGGATCGTGGGCTATGGCTACACCTTC. Its protein is CASTRGIVGYGYTF. Full variable domain (outside the CDR3, taken from reference TRBV9 and TRBJ1-2): DSGVTQTPKHLITATGQRVTLRCSPRSGDLSVYWYQQSLDQGLQFLIQYYNGEERAKGNILERFSAQQFPDLHSELNLSSLELGDSALYFCASTRGIVGYGYTFGSGTRLTVV.